This T cell receptor beta chain was sequenced for a study of T-cell reconstitution after alpha-beta-depleted transplantation in children (dated by TCRdb to about 2016). Background on the whole study: Using TCR repertoire profiling, the study followed T-cell immune reconstitution in a quantitative way in children after TCRalphabeta/CD19-depleted allogeneic hematopoietic cell transplantation.

The library was built by means of PCR. The reads were generated on an Illumina HiSeq 2500. Molecular barcoding was employed in the preparation of TCR libraries, with unique molecular identifiers being used to normalize TCRbeta repertoire quantification. TCRdb ran its own pipeline on the public reads, namely fastp trimming at Q25 and MiXCR clone calling, and kept in-frame beta chains. When rows share a CDR3 protein, they turn into one entry using the most common DNA and genes. The sample yields around 140,000 distinct CDR3 sequences; around 9% were counted once. Over 15% of the sample comes from the top ten. What the work shows at the level of the full study, not this receptor alone: The apparently early recovery of alphabetaT-cell counts about two months after transplant reportedly depended on only several hundred rapidly expanded clones that came from non-depleted graft cells. Over the following months the frequencies of hyperexpanded clones went down, and after one year T-cell counts and TCRbeta diversity were mostly credited to newly produced T cells. In some patients, high TCRbeta diversity at day 60 was attributed to recipient T cells and intrathymic progenitors that had survived conditioning.

This clonotype was seen ten or more times. The antigen it binds to is not known. No quality values exist for individual bases; no much larger clone is one base distant. The treatment or condition label of this sample denotes: allogeneic hematopoietic cell transplantation with graft depleted of TCRalphabeta T cells and CD19 B cells. Transplant recipients were children who received TCRalphabeta/CD19-depleted allogeneic hematopoietic cell grafts. This TCR came from a female patient aged 2-9 years who had a stem cell transplant for congenital amegakaryocytic thrombocytopenia, so the T cells may come from the graft donor. Sample: PBMCs, mostly from graft donor cells, taken 180 days after TCRalphabeta/CD19-depleted stem cell transplant.

The CDR3 here reads CASSLVGGHLSGTDTQYF. In nucleotides, the sequence is TGTGCCAGCAGCTTAGTGGGGGGTCACCTAAGTGGAACAGATACGCAGTATTTT. The chain is encoded by TRBV11-2 joined to TRBJ2-3; tentative D gene TRBD2, with 6 bases matching. V is clipped by 1 base and J by 3 bases, and the sequence between their germline boundaries is 20 bases long. From the germline V gene, CDR1 is SGHAT and CDR2 is FQNNGV. The CDR3 runs 18 amino acids, cysteine and phenylalanine included. The retained sequence is limited to the CDR3, 54 bases, with the frame set at the first base.